The 5 T cell receptor beta chains presented below share a single source sample, sequenced in a study of T cell responses to AZD1222 COVID-19 vaccine. Sequencing used immunoSEQ multiplex PCR; TCRdb keeps in-frame clones, though not all of them. The table shows 90,000 to 100,000 clones, with approximately 88% occurring only once. Material: peripheral blood, obtained 28 days after the second AZD1222 dose. The receptors derive from an adult who received the AZD1222 COVID-19 vaccine.

The chain has TRBV28 and TRBJ1-2; D not certain. CDR1 is MDHEN, CDR2 SYDVKM, per germline. Trimming took off 7 bases at V and 0 bases at J, with 12 bases between the two ends. The CDR3 is 14 residues long. The CDR3 DNA is TGTGCCAGCACCCCCCTAGGTCCTAACTATGGCTACACCTTC. This codes for CASTPLGPNYGYTF.

In this sample, this clone turned up once. The chain is built from TRBV30 and TRBJ2-1; 10 nucleotides agree with TRBD2. There are 19 residues in the CDR3. The V gene end was trimmed by 0 bases and the J gene end by 4 bases; junction bases not matched to a gene: 15. Germline CDR1 and CDR2: GTSNPN and SVGIG (reference sequence). CDR3 region: CAWSVLAGETADKYNEQFF. The CDR3 nucleotides read TGTGCCTGGAGTGTCCTAGCGGGAGAGACGGCCGATAAGTACAATGAGCAGTTCTTC.

The gene calls are TRBV6-1 and TRBJ2-2, with 8 bases lining up with TRBD2. The CDR3 spans 15 residues. Losses at the gene ends were 1 base for V and 6 bases for J; bases not matched to a gene: 4. The germline V gene encodes CDR1 MNHNS and CDR2 SASEGT. Here the CDR3 reads CASSEEDSGAGELFF. The CDR3 DNA reads as TGTGCCAGCAGTGAAGAGGATAGCGGGGCCGGGGAGCTGTTTTTT.

V usage is TRBV4-2 and J usage is TRBJ2-3; a weak D match, TRBD2 (5 bases). Germline V gives CDR1 LGHNA, CDR2 YNFKEQ. The CDR3 extends over 15 amino acids. Trimming cost V 3 bases and J 3 bases, with 13 bases left between them. The CDR3 DNA follows: TGTGCCAGCAGCCAGCGGGCCCAAAGGACAGATACGCAGTATTTT. It encodes CASSQRAQRTDTQYF.

The chain has TRBV19 and TRBJ1-2; 8 positions match TRBD1. V shed 10 bases, J shed 4 bases, and the junction held 17 bases outside the gene matches. This CDR3 spans 16 amino acids. Germline loops: CDR1 LNHDA, CDR2 SQIVND (reference sequence). The CDR3 DNA sequence: TGTGCCACCCGGGCGTGGACAGGGAGTTCGGGCTATGGCTACACCTTC. Its protein is CATRAWTGSSGYGYTF.